This passage covers 25 T cell receptor beta chains from one sample sequenced in a study of regulatory T cells in long-lasting Graves disease. As for time point: newly diagnosed GD, antithyroid drugs for less than 3 months. From RNA extracted from PBMCs, the TCR library was made. Through Arm-PCR of CDR3 regions and iRepertoire HTBI primers, TCR beta libraries were built. TCRdb reprocessed the multiplex PCR reads with MiXCR, giving one entry per CDR3 protein. The sample carries approximately 300,000 distinct CDR3 sequences, about 20% recorded once. The material sequenced was peripheral blood mononuclear cells (PBMCs), taken at new diagnosis, from a patient treated with antithyroid drugs. The receptors shown here come from a female donor with Graves disease.

This clonotype appeared many times. The chain employs TRBV20-1 and TRBJ2-3; 8 nucleotides agree with TRBD2. This CDR3 is built from 14 residues. After removal of 8 bases from V and 8 bases from J, the junction contained 15 bases not matched to a gene. Per germline, CDR1 DFQATT and CDR2 SNEGSKA (reference sequence). CDR3 DNA sequence: TGCAGTCTACCTTCCGGGCGGGGGGCAGGTACGCAGTATTTT. This gives the protein CSLPSGRGAGTQYF.

This clonotype appeared many times. The chain couples TRBV27 to TRBJ2-7; D is undetermined. The germline V gene encodes CDR1 MNHEY and CDR2 SMNVEV (reference sequence). The ends were cut back, 5 bases at V and 13 bases at J, with 18 bases in the middle. The CDR3 is made up of 12 amino acids. The CDR3 region has the DNA TGTGCCAGCAGTACACTTTACAGCGAGCTATACTTC. It translates to CASSTLYSELYF.

There are a few counts of this clonotype. This sequence joins TRBV4-1 and TRBJ2-2; TRBD2 matches at 7 bases. From germline, CDR1 is MGHRA and CDR2 YSYEKL. With 1 base clipped from V and 2 bases from J, the junction kept 7 bases outside the gene matches. The length of the CDR3 is 17 residues. CDR3 protein: CASSQGAGVGNTGELFF. CDR3 coding DNA: TGCGCCAGCAGCCAAGGCGCGGGAGTTGGTAACACCGGGGAGCTGTTTTTT.

This clonotype was recorded many times. This chain joins TRBV5-6 and TRBJ2-3; D gene unclear. Germline CDR1 reads SGHDT; CDR2 reads YYEEEE. The CDR3 is 11 amino acids. Trimming removed 3 bases from V and 6 bases from J, with 5 bases in between. CDR3 DNA: TGTGCCAGCAGCTACTTGGATACGCAGTATTTT. This encodes CASSYLDTQYF.

This clonotype occurred many times. V gene TRBV20-1 combines with J gene TRBJ2-5; 7 positions agree with TRBD2. J lost 4 bases, V lost 6 bases, and 8 bases had no gene match. Germline V gene sequence: CDR1 DFQATT, CDR2 SNEGSKA (reference sequence). The CDR3 loop spans 13 amino acids. The CDR3 loop reads CSASAGAGETQYF. In DNA form, the CDR3 reads TGCAGTGCCTCGGCGGGAGCCGGAGAGACCCAGTACTTC.

The CDR3 region is CAAGTYEQYF. The CDR3 region has the DNA TGTGCCGCGGGAACTTACGAGCAGTACTTC. V is TRBV6-1 and J is TRBJ2-7; D perhaps matches TRBD2 (6 bases). With 11 bases removed from V and 4 bases from J, the gap between germline ends came to 9 bases. The germline V gene encodes CDR1 MNHNS and CDR2 SASEGT. The CDR3 has 10 amino acids.

The chain combines TRBV7-9 with TRBJ2-7; D gene unclear. V lost 1 base and J lost 4, with 8 bases in between. The CDR3 is 13 residues long. The V gene's germline CDR1 is SEHNR and CDR2 FQNEAQ (reference sequence). The chain's CDR3 is CASSLDGRYEQYF. CDR3 DNA sequence: TGTGCCAGCAGCTTAGACGGAAGGTACGAGCAGTACTTC.

This clonotype came up many times. The chain carries TRBV20-1 and TRBJ1-1; 9 nucleotides agree with TRBD1. The junction had 6 bases not matched to a gene; V was cut back by 5 bases and J by 5 bases. The germline gives CDR1 DFQATT, CDR2 SNEGSKA (reference sequence). This CDR3 has 13 amino acids. CDR3 coding DNA: TGCAGTGCTGGAAGGGACAGGGCGACTGAAGCTTTCTTT. It is translated as CSAGRDRATEAFF.

This clonotype appeared once. This sequence may be a read error, since a much larger clone differs from it by one base. The J gene is TRBJ2-7, the V gene TRBV28; 9 positions match TRBD2. Germline values: CDR1 MDHEN, CDR2 SYDVKM. V was pared by 8 bases and J by 0 bases, with 14 bases of the junction left unmatched. The CDR3 sequence is 17 residues long. As DNA, the CDR3 is TGTGCCAGCTCACGCGGGAGGGACGTGGGGGCCTCCTACGAGCAGTACTTC. It yields the protein CASSRGRDVGASYEQYF.

This chain uses TRBV4-2 with TRBJ2-7, with D possibly TRBD1 on 6 matching bases. Between the trimmed V and J ends, which lost 0 bases and 3 bases, there was a span of 9 bases. The CDR3 loop spans 14 amino acids. Looked up from germline, CDR1 is LGHNA and CDR2 is YNFKEQ. CDR3 sequence (DNA): TGTGCCAGCAGCCAAGATCAACAGGGCTACGAGCAGTACTTC. Amino acids: CASSQDQQGYEQYF.

This clonotype was counted at least ten times. The chain carries TRBV28 and TRBJ2-7; TRBD2 is a possible D gene (5 bases). The CDR3 has 15 amino acids. With 4 bases removed from V and 5 bases from J, the gap between germline ends came to 18 bases. CDR1 MDHEN and CDR2 SYDVKM come from the germline V gene. The CDR3 spells CASSSTLAVYHEQYF. As DNA, the CDR3 is TGTGCCAGCAGTTCGACTCTAGCTGTCTACCACGAGCAGTACTTC.

As to this clonotype: A much more abundant neighbour one base away suggests this may be a read error. This chain uses TRBV19 with TRBJ2-7, with a tentative D call TRBD1 (6 bases). The CDR3 sequence is 15 residues long. V was shortened by 4 bases and J by 1 base, with 14 bases between the two germline ends. The germline V gene has CDR1 LNHDA and CDR2 SQIVND (reference sequence). In DNA, the CDR3 is TGTGCCAGTAGTACTTCCTCTGACAGGTCCTACGAGCAGTACTTC. Protein sequence: CASSTSSDRSYEQYF.

This clonotype was picked up many times. This chain links TRBV20-1 with TRBJ1-1; TRBD1 aligns across 8 bases. V gave up 5 bases and J gave up 0 bases; unmatched junction bases: 5. Per germline, CDR1 DFQATT and CDR2 SNEGSKA (reference sequence). The CDR3 extends over 14 amino acids. The DNA of the CDR3 is TGCAGTGCTCCGCCAGGGGGCATGAACACTGAAGCTTTCTTT. As protein: CSAPPGGMNTEAFF.

This clonotype was seen at least ten times. The V and J genes are TRBV11-2 and TRBJ2-7; 7 bases match TRBD1. The CDR3 loop spans 14 amino acids. CDR1 and CDR2 (germline): SGHAT, FQNNGV. Trimming removed 4 bases from V and 6 bases from J; junction bases left unmatched: 9. CDR3 amino acids: CASSSAGTVSEQYF. The CDR3 nucleotides are TGTGCCAGCAGCTCGGCCGGGACAGTGTCCGAGCAGTACTTC. The whole variable domain, remainder taken from reference TRBV11-2 and TRBJ2-7, is EAGVAQSPRYKIIEKRQSVAFWCNPISGHATLYWYQQILGQGPKLLIQFQNNGVVDDSQLPKDRFSAERLKGVDSTLKIQPAKLEDSAVYLCASSSAGTVSEQYFGPGTRLTVT.

This clonotype was seen repeatedly, ten times or more. The gene calls are TRBV28 and TRBJ2-3; 8 nucleotides align to TRBD1. CDR1 is MDHEN and CDR2 is SYDVKM in the germline V gene. This CDR3 comprises 14 residues. Losses at the gene ends were 6 bases for V and 5 bases for J; bases not matched to a gene: 7. The CDR3: CASSNIRGQDTQYF. Written as DNA, the CDR3 is TGTGCCAGCAGCAATATCAGGGGGCAAGATACGCAGTATTTT.

The chain employs TRBV20-1 and TRBJ2-1, with 9 bases matching TRBD1. V gave up 3 bases and J gave up 0 bases; unmatched junction bases: 15. The CDR3 is made up of 19 amino acids. Germline V gives CDR1 DFQATT, CDR2 SNEGSKA (reference sequence). CDR3 sequence: CSARTTPGQGRSSYNEQFF. Written as DNA, the CDR3 is TGCAGTGCTAGGACTACGCCGGGACAGGGCCGTAGCTCCTACAATGAGCAGTTCTTC.

This clonotype came up many times. The chain is built from TRBV19 and TRBJ1-2; D unresolved. Trimming took off 3 bases at V and 2 bases at J, with 10 bases between the two ends. Germline V gene sequence: CDR1 LNHDA, CDR2 SQIVND (reference sequence). The CDR3 loop spans 14 amino acids. The CDR3 nucleotides are TGTGCCAGTAGTATTGGAGGAGAAAACTATGGCTACACCTTC. This sequence encodes CASSIGGENYGYTF. The full variable domain, with the rest looked up from reference TRBV19 and TRBJ1-2, is DGGITQSPKYLFRKEGQNVTLSCEQNLNHDAMYWYRQDPGQGLRLIYYSQIVNDFQKGDIAEGYSVSREKKESFPLTVTSAQKNPTAFYLCASSIGGENYGYTFGSGTRLTVV.

In the case of this clonotype: A much larger clone lies one base from this, so it may be a read error. The chain recombines TRBV24-1 with TRBJ2-5; D is unresolved. V lost 1 base, J lost 11 bases, and 13 bases lay in between. The CDR3 runs to 13 residues. CDR1 and CDR2 from the germline V gene are KGHDR and SFDVKD. This chain's CDR3 is CATSDFATNEQYF. CDR3 DNA: TGTGCCACCAGTGATTTTGCGACCAATGAGCAGTACTTC.

This clonotype was observed many times. This CDR3 reads CASSPGYSGNTIYF. The CDR3 coding sequence is TGTGCCAGCAGTCCAGGCTACTCTGGAAACACCATATATTTT. The chain links TRBV28 to TRBJ1-3; D unresolved. Between the trimmed V and J ends, which lost 5 bases and 0 bases, there was a span of 8 bases. CDR3 length: 14 residues. Germline V CDR1 and CDR2: MDHEN, SYDVKM.

This clonotype was seen at least ten times. This rearrangement joins TRBV6-2 or TRBV6-3 to TRBJ2-7; D is perhaps TRBD1 (5 bases). This CDR3 region has 11 residues. Germline loops: CDR1 MNHEY, CDR2 SVGEGT. The V end was cut by 5 bases, the J end by 6 bases, with 8 bases between. The DNA of the CDR3 is TGTGCCAGCAGTACAGGAGCCGAGCAGTACTTC. Protein product: CASSTGAEQYF.

This clonotype was counted many times. The chain carries TRBV20-1 and TRBJ2-3; D call uncertain. This CDR3 is built from 14 residues. The germline V gene has CDR1 DFQATT and CDR2 SNEGSKA (reference sequence). The V end was cut by 6 bases, the J end by 5 bases, with 18 bases between. The CDR3 is CSADLGPLGDTQYF. DNA of the CDR3: TGCAGTGCGGACCTAGGCCCACTGGGAGATACGCAGTATTTT.

This clonotype appeared a few times. The chain combines TRBV5-8 with TRBJ2-4; D is uncertain. Germline CDR1 is SGHTS and CDR2 is YDEGEE. CDR3 length: 8 amino acids. V lost 4 bases to trimming and J lost 14 bases, with 4 bases between them. CDR3 sequence reads: CASSHKYF. As DNA, the CDR3 is TGTGCCAGCAGCCATAAGTACTTC. Supplemented by reference TRBV5-8 and TRBJ2-4, the full variable domain reads EAGVTQSPTHLIKTRGQQATLRCSPISGHTSVYWYQQALGLGLQFLLWYDEGEERNRGNFPPRFSGRQFPNYSSELNVNALELEDSALYLCASSHKYFGAGTRLSVL.

The chain links TRBV6-1 to TRBJ2-7, with a weak D call TRBD1 (6 bases). The CDR3 consists of 14 residues. Trimming stripped 7 bases from V and 2 bases from J, with 15 bases between. Germline CDR1 and CDR2: MNHNS and SASEGT. In DNA, the CDR3 is TGTGCCAGCACCTACAGGGAAACCACCTACGAGCAGTACTTC. This encodes CASTYRETTYEQYF.

This clonotype was counted many times. This chain links TRBV4-2 with TRBJ2-3, with no clear D. The CDR3 covers 15 residues. With 0 bases removed from V and 6 bases from J, the gap between germline ends came to 13 bases. The germline V gene has CDR1 LGHNA and CDR2 YNFKEQ. The CDR3 DNA follows: TGTGCCAGCAGCCAAGAGTTTACTCAAAGGGATACGCAGTATTTT. It yields the protein CASSQEFTQRDTQYF.

As regards this clonotype: This is likely an artifact of a read error, given a far larger clone one base away. The CDR3 sequence: CASTSTGSQETQYF. The CDR3 DNA is TGTGCCAGCACCTCCACCGGGAGCCAAGAGACCCAGTACTTC. The chain links TRBV6-2 or TRBV6-3 to TRBJ2-1; D may be TRBD2 (6 bases). The last part of the DNA fits TRBJ2-5 better; the J call may be wrong. The germline CDR1 and CDR2 sequences are MNHEY and SVGEGT. The CDR3 is 14 residues long.